The T cell receptor (beta chain) described here comes from a study of T cell responses to AZD1222 COVID-19 vaccine. Study details: Second-dose intervals of approximately 4 or approximately 12 weeks were pooled.

TCRdb's copy holds only in-frame clones and misses some; the assay was immunoSEQ multiplex PCR. The sample has about 140,000 clones, around 90% seen once. The table lists this clone with a count of one. Its antigen is not known. Whole-study results and caveats: Only a handful of AZD1222 recipients were seropositive at baseline.

CDR1 and CDR2 from the germline V gene are LNHDA and SQIVND (reference sequence). This CDR3 is 17 amino acids long. V gave up 6 bases and J gave up 6 bases; unmatched junction bases: 13. This clonotype was obtained from an adult in good health. The V call is TRBV19, the J call TRBJ2-1, with 11 bases identical to TRBD2. Sample: peripheral blood, taken on day 0 of AZD1222 vaccination. The chain's CDR3 is CASSQLPSGRLTNEQFF. The CDR3 region has the DNA TGTGCCAGTAGCCAACTTCCTAGCGGGAGGTTAACCAATGAGCAGTTCTTC.